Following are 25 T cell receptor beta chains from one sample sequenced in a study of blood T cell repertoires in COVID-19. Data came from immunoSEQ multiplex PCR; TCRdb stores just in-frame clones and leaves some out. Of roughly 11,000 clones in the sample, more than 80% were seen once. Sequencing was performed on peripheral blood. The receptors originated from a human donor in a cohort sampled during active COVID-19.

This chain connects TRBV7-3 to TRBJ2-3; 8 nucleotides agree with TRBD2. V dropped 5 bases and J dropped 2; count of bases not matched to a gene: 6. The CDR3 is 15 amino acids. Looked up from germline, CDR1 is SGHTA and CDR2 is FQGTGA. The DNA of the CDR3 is TGTGCCAGCAGCCCCTCACTAGCGGACACAGATACGCAGTATTTT. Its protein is CASSPSLADTDTQYF. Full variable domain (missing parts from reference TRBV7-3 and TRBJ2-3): GAGVSQTPSNKVTEKGKYVELRCDPISGHTALYWYRQSLGQGPEFLIYFQGTGAADDSGLPNDRFFAVRPEGSVSTLKIQRTERGDSAVYLCASSPSLADTDTQYFGPGTRLTVL.

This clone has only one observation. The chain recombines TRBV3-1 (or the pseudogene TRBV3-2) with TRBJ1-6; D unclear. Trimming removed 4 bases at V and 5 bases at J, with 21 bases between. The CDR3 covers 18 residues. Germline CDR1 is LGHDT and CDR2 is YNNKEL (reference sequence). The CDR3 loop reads CASSRYDPFIHHNSPLHF. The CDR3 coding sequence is TGTGCCAGCAGCCGGTATGATCCTTTCATACATCATAATTCACCCCTCCACTTT.

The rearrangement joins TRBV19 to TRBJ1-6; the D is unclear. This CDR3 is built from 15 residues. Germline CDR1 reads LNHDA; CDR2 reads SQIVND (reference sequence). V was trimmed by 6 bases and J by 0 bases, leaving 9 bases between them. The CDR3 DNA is TGTGCCAGTAGCCCTTTGAGCTCCTATAATTCACCCCTCCACTTT. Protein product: CASSPLSSYNSPLHF.

In DNA, the CDR3 is TGTGCCAGCAGTGACGTCGGACAGGTCTATGGCTACACCTTC. Protein: CASSDVGQVYGYTF. The chain joins TRBV6-1 to TRBJ1-2; TRBD1 aligns across 7 bases. Germline lookup yields CDR1 MNHNS and CDR2 SASEGT. V gave up 3 bases and J gave up 4 bases; unmatched junction bases: 5. The CDR3 sequence is 14 residues long.

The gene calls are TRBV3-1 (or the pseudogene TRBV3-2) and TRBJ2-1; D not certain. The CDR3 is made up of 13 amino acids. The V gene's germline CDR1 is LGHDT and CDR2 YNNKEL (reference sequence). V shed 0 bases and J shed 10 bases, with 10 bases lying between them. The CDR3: CASSQDRRGEQFF. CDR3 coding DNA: TGTGCCAGCAGCCAAGATCGAAGAGGCGAGCAGTTCTTC.

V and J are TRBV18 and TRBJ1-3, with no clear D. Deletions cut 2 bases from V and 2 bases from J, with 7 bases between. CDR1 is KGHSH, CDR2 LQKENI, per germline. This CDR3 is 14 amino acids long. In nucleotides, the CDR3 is TGTGCCAGCTCACCAGAGGGAACTGGAAACACCATATATTTT. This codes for CASSPEGTGNTIYF.

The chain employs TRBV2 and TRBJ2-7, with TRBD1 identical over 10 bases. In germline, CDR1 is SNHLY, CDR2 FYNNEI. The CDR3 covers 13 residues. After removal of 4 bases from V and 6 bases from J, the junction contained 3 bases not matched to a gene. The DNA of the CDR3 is TGTGCCAGCAGTGCCGGGACAGGGGCCGAGCAGTACTTC. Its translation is CASSAGTGAEQYF.

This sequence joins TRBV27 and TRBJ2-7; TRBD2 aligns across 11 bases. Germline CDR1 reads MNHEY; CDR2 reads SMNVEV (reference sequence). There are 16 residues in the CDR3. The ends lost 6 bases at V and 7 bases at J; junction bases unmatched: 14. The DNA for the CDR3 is TGTGCCAGCAGACCCTTAACGCTAGCGGGAGGCGGGGAGCAGTACTTC. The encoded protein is CASRPLTLAGGGEQYF.

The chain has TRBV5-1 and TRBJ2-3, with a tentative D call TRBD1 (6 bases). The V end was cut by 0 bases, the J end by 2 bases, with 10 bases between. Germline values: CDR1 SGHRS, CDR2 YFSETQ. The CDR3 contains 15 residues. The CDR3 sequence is CASSLEGDATDTQYF. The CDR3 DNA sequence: TGCGCCAGCAGCTTGGAGGGGGACGCCACAGATACGCAGTATTTT.

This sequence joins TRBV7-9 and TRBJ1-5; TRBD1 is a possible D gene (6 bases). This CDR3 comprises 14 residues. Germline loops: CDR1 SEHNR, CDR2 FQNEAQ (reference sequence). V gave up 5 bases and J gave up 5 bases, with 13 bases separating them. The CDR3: CASSARDTYQPQHF. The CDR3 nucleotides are TGTGCCAGCAGCGCTCGGGACACCTATCAGCCCCAGCATTTT.

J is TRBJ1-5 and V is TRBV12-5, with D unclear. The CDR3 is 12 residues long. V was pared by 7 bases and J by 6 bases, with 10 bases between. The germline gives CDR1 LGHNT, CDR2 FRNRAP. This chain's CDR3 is CASAAAGQPQHF. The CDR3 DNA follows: TGTGCTAGTGCGGCGGCGGGTCAGCCCCAGCATTTT. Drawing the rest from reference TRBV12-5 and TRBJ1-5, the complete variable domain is DARVTQTPRHKVTEMGQEVTMRCQPILGHNTVFWYRQTMMQGLELLAYFRNRAPLDDSGMPKDRFSAEMPDATLATLKIQPSEPRDSAVYFCASAAAGQPQHFGDGTRLSIL.

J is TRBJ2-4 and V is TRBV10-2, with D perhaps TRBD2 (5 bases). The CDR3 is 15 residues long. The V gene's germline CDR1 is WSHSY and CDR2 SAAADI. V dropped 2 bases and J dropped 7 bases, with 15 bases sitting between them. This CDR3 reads CASSEEGPLNNIQYF. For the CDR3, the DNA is TGCGCCAGCAGTGAGGAGGGTCCCCTAAACAACATTCAGTACTTC.

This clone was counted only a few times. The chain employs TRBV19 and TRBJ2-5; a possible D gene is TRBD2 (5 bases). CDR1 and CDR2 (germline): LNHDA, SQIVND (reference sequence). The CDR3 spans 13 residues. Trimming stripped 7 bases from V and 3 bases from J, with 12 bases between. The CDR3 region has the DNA TGTGCCAGTAAGAGGGCAGACAAAGAGACCCAGTACTTC. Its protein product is CASKRADKETQYF.

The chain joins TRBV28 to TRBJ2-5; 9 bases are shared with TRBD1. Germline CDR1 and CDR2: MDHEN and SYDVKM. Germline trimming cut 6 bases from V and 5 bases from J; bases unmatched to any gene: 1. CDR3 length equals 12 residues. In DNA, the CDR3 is TGTGCCAGCAGCGGACAGGGGGAGACCCAGTACTTC. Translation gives CASSGQGETQYF.

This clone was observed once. CDR3 loop: CASSYDGGSYEQYF. The DNA for the CDR3 is TGTGCCAGCAGTTACGATGGGGGGTCCTACGAGCAGTACTTC. The rearrangement joins TRBV6-5 to TRBJ2-7; D possibly corresponds to TRBD2 (6 bases). CDR3 size: 14 residues. V lost 2 bases and J lost 1, with 9 bases in between. Germline loops: CDR1 MNHEY, CDR2 SVGAGI.

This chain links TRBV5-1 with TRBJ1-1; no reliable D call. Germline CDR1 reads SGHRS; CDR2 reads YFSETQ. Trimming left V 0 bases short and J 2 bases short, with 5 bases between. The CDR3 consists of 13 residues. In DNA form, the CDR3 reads TGCGCCAGCAGCTTGGGCAGAAACACTGAAGCTTTCTTT. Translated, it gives CASSLGRNTEAFF.

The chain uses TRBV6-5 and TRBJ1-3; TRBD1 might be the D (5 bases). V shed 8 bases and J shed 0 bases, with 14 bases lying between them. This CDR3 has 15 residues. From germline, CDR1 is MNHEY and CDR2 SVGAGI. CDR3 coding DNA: TGTGCCAGCGCGAACAGGAAAACCTCTGGAAACACCATATATTTT. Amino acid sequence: CASANRKTSGNTIYF.

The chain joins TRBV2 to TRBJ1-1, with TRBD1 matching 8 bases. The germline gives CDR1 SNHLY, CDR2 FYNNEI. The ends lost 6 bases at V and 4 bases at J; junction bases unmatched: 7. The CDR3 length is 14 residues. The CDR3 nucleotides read TGTGCCAGCAGGGACAGGGTCAAGAGCACTGAAGCTTTCTTT. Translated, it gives CASRDRVKSTEAFF.

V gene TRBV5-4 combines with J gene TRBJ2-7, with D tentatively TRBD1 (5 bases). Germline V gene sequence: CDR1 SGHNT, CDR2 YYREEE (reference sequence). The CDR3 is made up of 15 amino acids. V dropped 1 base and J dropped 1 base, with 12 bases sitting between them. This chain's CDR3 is CASSLQTAVSYEQYF. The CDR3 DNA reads TGTGCCAGCAGCTTGCAGACAGCAGTTTCCTACGAGCAGTACTTC. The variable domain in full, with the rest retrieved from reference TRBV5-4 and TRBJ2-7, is ETGVTQSPTHLIKTRGQQVTLRCSSQSGHNTVSWYQQALGQGPQFIFQYYREEENGRGNFPPRFSGLQFPNYSSELNVNALELDDSALYLCASSLQTAVSYEQYFGPGTRLTVT.

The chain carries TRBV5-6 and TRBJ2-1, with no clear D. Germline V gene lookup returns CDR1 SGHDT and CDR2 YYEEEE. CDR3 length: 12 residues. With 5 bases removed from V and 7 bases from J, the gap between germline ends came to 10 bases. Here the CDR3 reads CASRRLENEQFF. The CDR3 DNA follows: TGTGCCAGCAGGCGCCTAGAGAATGAGCAGTTCTTC.

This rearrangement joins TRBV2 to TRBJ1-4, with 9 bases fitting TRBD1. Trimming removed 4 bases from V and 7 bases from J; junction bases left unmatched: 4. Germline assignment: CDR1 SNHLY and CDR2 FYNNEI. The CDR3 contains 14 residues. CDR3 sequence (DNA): TGTGCCAGCAGTGTGGACAGGGGAGGTGAAAAACTGTTTTTT. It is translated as CASSVDRGGEKLFF. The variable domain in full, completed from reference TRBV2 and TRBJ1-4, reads EPEVTQTPSHQVTQMGQEVILRCVPISNHLYFYWYRQILGQKVEFLVSFYNNEISEKSEIFDDQFSVERPDGSNFTLKIRSTKLEDSAMYFCASSVDRGGEKLFFGSGTQLSVL.

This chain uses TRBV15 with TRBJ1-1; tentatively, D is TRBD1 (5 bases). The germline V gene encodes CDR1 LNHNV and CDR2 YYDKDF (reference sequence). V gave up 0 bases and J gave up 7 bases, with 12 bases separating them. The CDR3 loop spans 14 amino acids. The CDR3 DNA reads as TGTGCCACCAGCAGAGATTTAGGGGCAGGTGAAGCTTTCTTT. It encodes CATSRDLGAGEAFF.

CDR3 DNA sequence: TGTGCCAGCAGCCAAGATAGGGGGGGGCCGAACACCGGGGAGCTGTTTTTT. It specifies CASSQDRGGPNTGELFF. This rearrangement joins TRBV4-2 to TRBJ2-2, with TRBD2 as a possible D gene (7 bases). Germline-derived CDR1 and CDR2 are LGHNA and YNFKEQ. The length of the CDR3 is 17 residues. Deletions cut 0 bases from V and 0 bases from J, with 11 bases between.

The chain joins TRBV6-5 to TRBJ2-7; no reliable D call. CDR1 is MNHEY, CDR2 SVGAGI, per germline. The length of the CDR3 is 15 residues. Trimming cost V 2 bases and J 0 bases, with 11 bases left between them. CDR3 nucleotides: TGTGCCAGCAGTTACGCTGACACCTACTCCTACGAGCAGTACTTC. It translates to CASSYADTYSYEQYF.

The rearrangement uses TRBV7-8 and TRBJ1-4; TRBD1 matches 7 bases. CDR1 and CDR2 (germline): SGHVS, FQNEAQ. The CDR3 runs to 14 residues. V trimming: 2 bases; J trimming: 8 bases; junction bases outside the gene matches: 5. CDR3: CASSLYRGGEKLFF. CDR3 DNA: TGTGCCAGCAGCTTATACAGGGGAGGCGAAAAACTGTTTTTT.